The clone carrying this T cell receptor beta chain was detected only a few times. Enrolment of Seattle patients took place during active infection, and they were followed longitudinally. Sequencing used immunoSEQ multiplex PCR; TCRdb keeps in-frame clones, though not all of them. The table has approximately 250,000 clones, over 75% seen once; the top ten hold about 5.1%. The data originate from a study of blood T cell repertoires in COVID-19. Study-wide context: From T cells, B-cell-depleted T cells, or PBMCs came the material, which was cDNA or gDNA.

CDR1 MGHRA and CDR2 YSYEKL come from the germline V gene. The CDR3 is 16 residues long. Trimming took 0 bases from V and 6 from J; bases not matched to a gene: 6. The source is a man aged 45-65 years with COVID-19, enrolled during active disease. This rearrangement joins TRBV4-1 to TRBJ1-5, with 9 nucleotides matching TRBD1. Sequencing was performed on peripheral blood. The CDR3 region is CASSQEGQGMGQPQHF. CDR3 bases: TGCGCCAGCAGCCAAGAGGGACAGGGTATGGGTCAGCCCCAGCATTTT.